The rows below give T cell receptor beta chains drawn from one sample of a study of high-grade serous ovarian cancer treatment subgroups. Repertoires were generated with immunoSEQ multiplex PCR, while TCRdb's copy carries only in-frame clones and drops some. The sample has thousands of clones; roughly 82% are singletons. Material for sequencing was tumor tissue. These receptors were collected from a human donor with high-grade serous ovarian cancer. Each CDR3 is given with its conserved first and last residue. The D gene is left open where the match is weak. Expanded clones are given a class, and other clones once, few, many or no size at all.

V gene,J gene,D gene,clone size,CDR3 protein,CDR3 DNA
TRBV30,TRBJ2-3,TRBD1,NA,CAWSDRGLGTDTQYF,TGTGCCTGGAGTGACAGGGGGCTGGGCACAGATACGCAGTATTTT
TRBV6-4,TRBJ2-1,NA,NA,CASSDASRGPGEEQFF,TGTGCCAGCAGTGACGCAAGTCGGGGGCCCGGGGAGGAGCAGTTCTTC
TRBV5-1,TRBJ1-3,NA,once,CASSDTGYSGNTIYF,TGCGCCAGCAGCGATACAGGGTACTCTGGAAACACCATATATTTT
TRBV19,TRBJ2-7,TRBD2,NA,CASSIQRGGSYEQYF,TGTGCCAGTAGTATACAGCGGGGGGGGTCCTACGAGCAGTACTTC
TRBV6-4,TRBJ2-3,NA,NA,CASSVVGGTDTQYF,TGTGCCAGCAGTGTGGTAGGGGGCACAGATACGCAGTATTTT
TRBV5-1,TRBJ2-3,TRBD2,NA,CASSPGTSGGDTQYF,TGCGCCAGCAGTCCCGGGACTAGCGGGGGAGATACGCAGTATTTT
TRBV19,TRBJ2-7,NA,NA,CASSILGGSEQYF,TGTGCCAGTAGTATCCTTGGGGGCAGCGAGCAGTACTTC
TRBV21-1,TRBJ1-5,NA,NA,CASINSEGADNQPQHF,TGTGCCAGCATCAACTCAGAAGGGGCCGACAATCAGCCCCAGCATTTT
TRBV7-9,TRBJ1-4,TRBD1,NA,CASSLGQVVGTNEKLFF,TGTGCCAGCAGCTTGGGACAGGTTGTGGGAACTAATGAAAAACTGTTTTTT
TRBV13,TRBJ2-3,TRBD1,NA,CASSPIRDRGGTDTQYF,TGTGCCAGCAGCCCTATCCGGGACAGGGGCGGCACAGATACGCAGTATTTT
TRBV10-3,TRBJ2-7,NA,NA,CAISQSYEQYF,TGTGCCATCAGCCAGAGCTACGAGCAGTACTTC
TRBV10-1,TRBJ2-7,TRBD2,NA,CASSEGTSGRGEQYF,TGCGCCAGCAGTGAGGGGACTAGCGGCCGCGGCGAGCAGTACTTC
TRBV2,TRBJ2-7,NA,NA,CATTGGRAYEQYF,TGTGCCACAACAGGAGGAAGGGCCTACGAGCAGTACTTC
TRBV10-3,TRBJ2-3,NA,NA,CANQKVSTDTQYF,TGTGCCAACCAGAAGGTTAGCACAGATACGCAGTATTTT
TRBV10-1,TRBJ1-1,TRBD1,few,CASSEGTENTEAFF,TGCGCCAGCAGTGAGGGGACAGAGAACACTGAAGCTTTCTTT
TRBV7-8,TRBJ2-5,TRBD1,once,CASQGVETQYF,TGTGCCAGCCAGGGGGTGGAGACCCAGTACTTC
TRBV5-1,TRBJ2-5,NA,NA,CASSFGRGQETQYF,TGCGCCAGCAGCTTTGGGCGGGGCCAAGAGACCCAGTACTTC
TRBV6-5,TRBJ2-5,NA,NA,CASSYSRGTVKTQYF,TGTGCCAGCAGTTACTCGCGGGGAACCGTGAAGACCCAGTACTTC
TRBV19,TRBJ2-7,NA,NA,CASSIGTATGVDEQYF,TGTGCCAGTAGTATAGGGACAGCCACCGGGGTTGACGAGCAGTACTTC
TRBV19,TRBJ2-1,NA,NA,CASSTPGLYNEQFF,TGTGCCAGTAGTACCCCGGGACTCTACAATGAGCAGTTCTTC
TRBV2,TRBJ1-6,NA,NA,CASRISSYNSPLHF,TGTGCCAGCAGGATAAGCTCCTATAATTCACCCCTCCACTTT
TRBV20-1,TRBJ2-1,NA,NA,CSAMRAAQQFF,TGCAGTGCTATGCGTGCGGCCCAGCAGTTCTTC
TRBV5-1,TRBJ2-2,TRBD2,NA,CASSLAPQLAGESGELFF,TGCGCCAGCAGCTTGGCCCCGCAACTAGCGGGGGAATCCGGGGAGCTGTTTTTT
TRBV2,TRBJ1-1,NA,hyperexpanded,CASRGPVRDTEAFF,TGTGCCAGCAGGGGACCTGTGAGGGACACTGAAGCTTTCTTT